This T cell receptor beta chain was retrieved from a study of T cell clones after liver transplantation. Background on the study: TCRbeta sequencing after a pre-transplant mixed lymphocyte reaction identified graft-donor-reactive clones, later tracked in post-transplant blood. Until 12-24 months post-transplant, subjects got standard immunosuppression and no induction. Study observations and caveats: In 5 of 8 subjects, circulating graft-donor-reactive CD4 TCRbeta sequences fell significantly after transplant.

TCRdb's copy holds only in-frame clones and misses some; the assay was immunoSEQ multiplex PCR. This sample carries 68,000 or so clones, 80% to 95% of them seen once, and the ten largest clones take over 0.9%. Notes on this clone: Its specificity is not known.

This clonotype was obtained from a human patient who received a liver transplant. Some T cells may be graft donor cells. This material consisted of CD4+ T cells from blood, taken nearly 26 months after liver transplant.

CDR3 loop: CASSSRTGGDYGYTF. In DNA form, the CDR3 reads TGTGCCAGCAGCTCGAGGACAGGGGGCGACTATGGCTACACCTTC. The V and J genes are TRBV7-2 and TRBJ1-2; 11 nucleotides align to TRBD1. Unmatched junction bases numbered 4, after V lost 4 bases and J lost 3 bases. The V gene's germline CDR1 is SGHTA and CDR2 FQGNSA. The CDR3 runs 15 residues. Full variable domain (rest looked up from reference TRBV7-2 and TRBJ1-2): GAGVSQSPSNKVTEKGKDVELRCDPISGHTALYWYRQSLGQGLEFLIYFQGNSAPDKSGLPSDRFSAERTGGSVSTLTIQRTQQEDSAVYLCASSSRTGGDYGYTFGSGTRLTVV.